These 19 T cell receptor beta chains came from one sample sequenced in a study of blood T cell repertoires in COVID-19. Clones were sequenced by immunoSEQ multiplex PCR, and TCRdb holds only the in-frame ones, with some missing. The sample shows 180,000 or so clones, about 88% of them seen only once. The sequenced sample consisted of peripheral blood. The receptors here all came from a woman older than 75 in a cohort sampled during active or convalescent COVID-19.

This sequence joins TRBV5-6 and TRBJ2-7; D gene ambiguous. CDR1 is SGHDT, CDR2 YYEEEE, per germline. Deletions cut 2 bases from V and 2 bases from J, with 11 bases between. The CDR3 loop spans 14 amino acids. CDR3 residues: CASSFASGPYEQYF. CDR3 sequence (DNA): TGTGCCAGCAGCTTCGCCAGTGGTCCCTACGAGCAGTACTTC.

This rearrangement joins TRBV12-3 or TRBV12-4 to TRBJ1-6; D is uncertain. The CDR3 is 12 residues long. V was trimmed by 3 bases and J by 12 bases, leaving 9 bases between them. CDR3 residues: CASSFSGRPLHF. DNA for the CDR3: TGTGCCAGCAGTTTTTCTGGCCGACCCCTCCACTTT.

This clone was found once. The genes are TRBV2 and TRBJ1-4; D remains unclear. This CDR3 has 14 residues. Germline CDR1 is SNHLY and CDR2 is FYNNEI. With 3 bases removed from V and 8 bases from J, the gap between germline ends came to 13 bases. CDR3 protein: CASSEDSGREKLFF. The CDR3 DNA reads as TGTGCCAGCAGTGAGGATTCGGGGAGGGAAAAACTGTTTTTT.

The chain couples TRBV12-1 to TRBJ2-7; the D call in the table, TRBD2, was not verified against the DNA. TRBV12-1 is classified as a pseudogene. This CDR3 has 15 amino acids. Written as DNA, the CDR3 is TGTGCCAGCAGCTTTGGAGCGTCAAGCTCCTACGAGCAGTACGTC. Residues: CASSFGASSSYEQYV.

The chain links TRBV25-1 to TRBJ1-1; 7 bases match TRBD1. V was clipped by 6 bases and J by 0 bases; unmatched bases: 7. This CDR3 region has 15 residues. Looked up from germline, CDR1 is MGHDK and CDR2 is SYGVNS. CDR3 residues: CASRQTGRLNTEAFF. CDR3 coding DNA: TGTGCCAGCAGGCAGACAGGGCGACTGAACACTGAAGCTTTCTTT.

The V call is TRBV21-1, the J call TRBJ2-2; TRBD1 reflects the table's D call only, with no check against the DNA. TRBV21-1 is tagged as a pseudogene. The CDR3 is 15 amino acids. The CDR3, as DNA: TGTGCCAGCAGCAACGGAGACAGGGTGGGCGGGGAGCTGTTTTTT. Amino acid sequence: CASSNGDRVGGELFF.

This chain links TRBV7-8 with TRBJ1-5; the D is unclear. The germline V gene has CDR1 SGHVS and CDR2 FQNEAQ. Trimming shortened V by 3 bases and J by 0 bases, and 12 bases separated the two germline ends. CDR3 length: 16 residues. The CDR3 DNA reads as TGTGCCAGCAGCTTTTATTTGCGATATAGCAATCAGCCCCAGCATTTT. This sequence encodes CASSFYLRYSNQPQHF.

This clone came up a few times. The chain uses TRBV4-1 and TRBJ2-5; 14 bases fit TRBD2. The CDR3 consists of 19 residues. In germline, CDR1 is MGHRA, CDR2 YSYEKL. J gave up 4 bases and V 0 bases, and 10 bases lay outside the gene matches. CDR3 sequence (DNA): TGCGCCAGCAGCCAAGAAGGCGCCGGGACTAGCGGGAGAGGAGAGACCCAGTACTTC. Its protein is CASSQEGAGTSGRGETQYF.

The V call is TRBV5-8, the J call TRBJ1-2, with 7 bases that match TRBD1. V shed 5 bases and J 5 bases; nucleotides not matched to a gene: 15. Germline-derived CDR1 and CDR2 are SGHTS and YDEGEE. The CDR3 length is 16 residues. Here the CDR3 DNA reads TGTGCCAGCAGTCTAATATACTACCGGACAGGATATGGCTACACCTTC. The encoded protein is CASSLIYYRTGYGYTF.

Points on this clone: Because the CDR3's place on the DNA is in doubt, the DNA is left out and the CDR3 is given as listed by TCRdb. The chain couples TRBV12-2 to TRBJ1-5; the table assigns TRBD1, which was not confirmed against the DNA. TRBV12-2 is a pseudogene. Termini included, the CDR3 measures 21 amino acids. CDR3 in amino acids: CASRLSGLVGTGAKFNQPQHF.

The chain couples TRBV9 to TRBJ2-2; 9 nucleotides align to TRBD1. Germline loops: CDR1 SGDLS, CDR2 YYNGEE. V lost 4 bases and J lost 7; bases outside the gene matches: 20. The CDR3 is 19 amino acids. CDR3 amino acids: CASSPRLRTGEGRGGELFF. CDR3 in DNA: TGTGCCAGCAGCCCTCGACTCCGGACAGGGGAGGGACGGGGCGGGGAGCTGTTTTTT.

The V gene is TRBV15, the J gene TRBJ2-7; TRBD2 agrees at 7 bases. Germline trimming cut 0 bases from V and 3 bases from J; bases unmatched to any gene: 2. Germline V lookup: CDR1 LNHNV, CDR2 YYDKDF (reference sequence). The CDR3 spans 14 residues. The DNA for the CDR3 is TGTGCCACCAGCAGAGATGGGGGGGGCTACGAGCAGTACTTC. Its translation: CATSRDGGGYEQYF.

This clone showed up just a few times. CDR3 in DNA: TGTGCCAGCAGCCTCCAGCCCGGGACAGGGGTCACTGAAGCTTTCTTT. Residues: CASSLQPGTGVTEAFF. The J gene is TRBJ1-1, the V gene TRBV7-2; 10 bases line up with TRBD1. CDR1 SGHTA and CDR2 FQGNSA come from the germline V gene. The CDR3 is 16 residues long. The trim removed 5 bases at V and 4 bases at J, leaving 10 bases unmatched.

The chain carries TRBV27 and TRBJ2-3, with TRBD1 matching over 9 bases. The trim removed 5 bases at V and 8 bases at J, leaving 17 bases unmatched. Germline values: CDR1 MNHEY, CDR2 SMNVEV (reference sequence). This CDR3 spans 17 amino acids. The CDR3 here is CASSPGQGNLQHGTQYF. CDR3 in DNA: TGTGCCAGCAGTCCCGGACAGGGGAATCTACAACACGGTACGCAGTATTTT.

In DNA, the CDR3 is TGTGCCAGCAGCCTCAGACTAGCGGGGATGTCGGAGACCCAGTACTTC. Encoded protein: CASSLRLAGMSETQYF. The chain carries TRBV3-1 (or the pseudogene TRBV3-2) and TRBJ2-5; 11 bases align to TRBD2. The length of the CDR3 is 16 residues. The trim removed 4 bases at V and 5 bases at J, leaving 9 bases unmatched. CDR1 LGHDT and CDR2 YNNKEL come from the germline V gene (reference sequence).

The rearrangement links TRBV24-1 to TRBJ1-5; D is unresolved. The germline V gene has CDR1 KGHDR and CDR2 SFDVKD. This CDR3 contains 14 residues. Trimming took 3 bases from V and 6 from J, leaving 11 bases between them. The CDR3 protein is CATSDPREGQPQHF. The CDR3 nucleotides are TGTGCCACCAGTGATCCAAGAGAGGGTCAGCCCCAGCATTTT.

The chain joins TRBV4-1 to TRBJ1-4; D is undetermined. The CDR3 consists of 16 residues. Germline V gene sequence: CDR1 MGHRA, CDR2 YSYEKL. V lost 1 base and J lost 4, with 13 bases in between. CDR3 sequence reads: CASSQAPGGGNEKLFF. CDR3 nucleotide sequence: TGCGCCAGCAGCCAAGCCCCAGGAGGTGGTAATGAAAAACTGTTTTTT.

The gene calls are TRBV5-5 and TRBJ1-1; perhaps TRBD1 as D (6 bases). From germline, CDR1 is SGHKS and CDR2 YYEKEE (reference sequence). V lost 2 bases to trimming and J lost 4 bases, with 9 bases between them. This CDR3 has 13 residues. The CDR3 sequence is CASSFTGSTEAFF. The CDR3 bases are TGTGCCAGCAGCTTTACAGGGTCCACTGAAGCTTTCTTT.

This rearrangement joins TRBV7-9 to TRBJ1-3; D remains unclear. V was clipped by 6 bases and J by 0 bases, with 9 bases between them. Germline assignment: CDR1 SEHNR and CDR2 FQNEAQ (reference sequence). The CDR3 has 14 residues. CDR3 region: CASSLSISGNTIYF. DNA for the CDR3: TGTGCCAGCAGTTTGAGTATCTCTGGAAACACCATATATTTT.